This TCR beta chain comes out of a study of T cell responses to AZD1222 COVID-19 vaccine. General study findings and limits: Spike-specific TCR breadth and depth both grew after two AZD1222 doses. Donor demographics were predominantly white British with a female majority; clonal diversity may be underestimated. Baseline testing showed seropositivity in only six AZD1222 recipients.

Using immunoSEQ multiplex PCR, the repertoire was profiled, and TCRdb retains in-frame clones only, with some absent. The sample has about 64,000 clones; about 80% are singletons. As to this clone: Its specificity is not known.

Trimming took off 1 base at V and 5 bases at J, with 14 bases between the two ends. The CDR3 totals 15 residues. Germline V gives CDR1 LGHDT, CDR2 YNNKEL (reference sequence). This chain joins TRBV3-1 (or the pseudogene TRBV3-2) and TRBJ1-2; D not resolved. The sequencing here drew on peripheral blood, taken 28 days after the second AZD1222 dose. The source is an adult who received the AZD1222 COVID-19 vaccine. CDR3 sequence (DNA): TGTGCCAGCAGCCAAGGGGTGAGAGGGAGTTATGGCTACACCTTC. This translates into CASSQGVRGSYGYTF.